This T cell receptor (beta chain) was recorded in a study of cytomegalovirus exposure and HLA in healthy donors. Study results and caveats: In an earlier analysis, most TCR beta V segments were productive about 87% or about 30% of the time. Some V segments, including TRBV6-2 and TRBV6-3, were excluded as indistinguishable. Investigators reported 150 to 200 TCR beta chains as tied to cytomegalovirus.

A remark on this clone: Its specificity is unknown.

Trimming pared 2 bases from V and 4 bases from J, leaving 12 bases between. The CDR3 sequence is 14 residues long. The germline CDR1 and CDR2 sequences are SGHVS and FQNEAQ. This PCR relied on a set of 60 Vbeta primers and 13 Jbeta primers. Here immunoSEQ multiplex PCR was the method, and the copy in TCRdb shows in-frame clones only, minus some. The top ten hold 6.2% of the sample, which has roughly 150,000 clones, more than 75% seen once. The rearrangement joins TRBV7-8 to TRBJ2-7, with a tentative D call TRBD2 (6 bases). The clonotype was recovered from a woman aged 40 to 50 in good health and CMV-seropositive. The sequenced sample was PBMCs. CDR3 sequence reads: CASSLSASAYEQYF. CDR3 coding DNA: TGTGCCAGCAGCTTATCTGCTAGCGCTTACGAGCAGTACTTC.